This T cell receptor beta chain was documented in a study of beta chain features in type 1 diabetes. Whole-study context: Some 110 million sorted cells were examined across all samples.

Broader study findings: Significant though moderate, a shortening of TCRB CDR3s appeared in all four CD4+ subsets of Type 1 diabetes patients. Researchers could not determine here whether HLA type influences TCRB rearrangement.

The sequenced template was cDNA made from the entire isolated RNA. Some clones are missing from TCRdb's copy, which holds only in-frame ones; the method was immunoSEQ multiplex PCR. The data show roughly 300,000 clones, with about 13% seen just once and 0.017% held by the top ten. Comment on this clone: Its antigen is currently unknown.

The authors took one heparinised blood draw, averaging approximately 0.12 L, from each donor. The CDR3 sequence is 14 residues long. The germline V gene encodes CDR1 SGHTA and CDR2 FQGNSA. Losses at the gene ends were 6 bases for V and 4 bases for J; bases not matched to a gene: 8. The specimen sequenced was naive CD4+ T cells from blood. The sequence was obtained from a young man with type 1 diabetes. The chain employs TRBV7-2 and TRBJ2-7; 8 bases are a match to TRBD2. The CDR3 nucleotides are TGTGCCAGCAGAGGAAGTAGCGGGATATACGAGCAGTACTTC. This codes for CASRGSSGIYEQYF.